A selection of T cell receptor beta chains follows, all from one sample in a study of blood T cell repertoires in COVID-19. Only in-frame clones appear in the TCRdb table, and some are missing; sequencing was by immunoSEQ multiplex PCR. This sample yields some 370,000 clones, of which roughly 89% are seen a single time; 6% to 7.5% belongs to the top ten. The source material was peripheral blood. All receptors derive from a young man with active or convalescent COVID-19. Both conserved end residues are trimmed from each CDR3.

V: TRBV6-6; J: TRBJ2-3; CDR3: ASTKSRETSTDTQY
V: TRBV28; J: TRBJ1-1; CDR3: ASSFNGYNFRTGRYTEAF
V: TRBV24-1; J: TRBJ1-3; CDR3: ATSDFPDGLSGNTIY
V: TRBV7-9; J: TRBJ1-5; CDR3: ASSLNSGGQPQH
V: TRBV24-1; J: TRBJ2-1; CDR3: ATSEERGAWDEQF
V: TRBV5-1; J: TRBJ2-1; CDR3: ASSQDSSYNEQF
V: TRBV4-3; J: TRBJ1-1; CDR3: ASKRGIMNTEAF
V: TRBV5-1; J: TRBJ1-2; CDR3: ASTPSQGEAGYT
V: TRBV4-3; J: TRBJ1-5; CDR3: ASSQDIGQGGQPQH
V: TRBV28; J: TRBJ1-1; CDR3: ASTQGQGRFSTEAF
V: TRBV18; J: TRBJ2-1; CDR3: ASSRETGSPYNEQF
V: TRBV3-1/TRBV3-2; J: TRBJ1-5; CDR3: ASSQSGYSNQPQH
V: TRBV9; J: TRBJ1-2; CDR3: ASSSIRDPNYGYT
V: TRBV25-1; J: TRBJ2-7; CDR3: ASFFRQGEKGTYEQY
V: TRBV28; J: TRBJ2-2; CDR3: ASRSVRDYLNTGELF
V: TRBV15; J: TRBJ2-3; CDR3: ATSRDLTESTDTQY
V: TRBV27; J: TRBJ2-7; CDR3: ASSFSGTYEQY
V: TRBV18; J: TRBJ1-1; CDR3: ASSLFIGTEAF
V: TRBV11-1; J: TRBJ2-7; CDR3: ASSLYRTAGPYEQY
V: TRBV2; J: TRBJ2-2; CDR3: ASIRTSGGLRTGELF
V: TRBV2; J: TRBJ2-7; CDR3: ASTKGGGEAYEQY
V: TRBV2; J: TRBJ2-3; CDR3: ASSLAVGTDTQY
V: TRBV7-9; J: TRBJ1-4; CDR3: ASSLGPTGTEKLF
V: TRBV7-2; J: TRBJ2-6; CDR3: ASRFSGANVLT
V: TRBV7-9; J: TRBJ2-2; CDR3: ASSSQWRDRGISGELF
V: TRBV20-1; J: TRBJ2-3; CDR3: SASSLAGSTDTQY